A single sample gave rise to the 12 T cell receptor beta chains below, sequenced in a study of blood T cell repertoires in COVID-19. Sequencing used immunoSEQ multiplex PCR; TCRdb keeps in-frame clones, though not all of them. The data show under 250,000 clones, with over 75% seen just once and approximately 8.2% held by the top ten. Sequencing input: PBMCs or T cells enriched from blood (not recorded which). These TCRs come from a woman in her forties or fifties with acute COVID-19.

This clone appeared a single time. The J gene is TRBJ1-5, the V gene TRBV11-2, with D maybe TRBD1 (6 bases). The CDR3 is 14 amino acids. Germline CDR1 reads SGHAT; CDR2 reads FQNNGV. V shed 1 base and J shed 4 bases, with 8 bases lying between them. The CDR3 is CASSLGQGNQPQHF. DNA for the CDR3: TGTGCCAGCAGCTTAGGCCAGGGGAATCAGCCCCAGCATTTT.

The rearrangement uses TRBV30 and TRBJ1-6; 7 bases match TRBD1. The J segment lost 8 bases and the V segment lost 2 bases, leaving 6 bases of the junction unmatched. Looked up from germline, CDR1 is GTSNPN and CDR2 is SVGIG (reference sequence). CDR3 length: 14 residues. CDR3 residues: CAWSNGQVHSPLHF. DNA for the CDR3: TGTGCCTGGAGTAATGGACAGGTTCATTCACCCCTCCACTTT.

The rearrangement joins TRBV27 to TRBJ2-7, with 9 nucleotides matching TRBD2. V dropped 0 bases and J dropped 4; count of bases not matched to a gene: 4. Germline V gene lookup returns CDR1 MNHEY and CDR2 SMNVEV (reference sequence). The CDR3 runs to 15 residues. The CDR3 nucleotides read TGTGCCAGCAGTTTATCGAGCGGGGGGACTTACGAGCAGTACTTC. Amino acids: CASSLSSGGTYEQYF.

The chain has TRBV25-1 and TRBJ1-1; 7 nucleotides line up with TRBD1. CDR3 length equals 15 residues. Germline trimming cut 3 bases from V and 6 bases from J; bases unmatched to any gene: 10. Germline CDR1 MGHDK, CDR2 SYGVNS. The CDR3 sequence is CASSDPTTGKAEAFF. In DNA, the CDR3 is TGTGCCAGCAGTGACCCGACGACAGGGAAGGCTGAAGCTTTCTTT.

The rearrangement joins TRBV7-9 to TRBJ1-1, with D uncertain. CDR1 and CDR2 (germline): SEHNR, FQNEAQ (reference sequence). The CDR3 spans 14 residues. Deletions cut 1 base from V and 2 bases from J, with 8 bases between. In nucleotides, the CDR3 is TGTGCCAGCAGCTTAGGGCAGTTTAACACTGAAGCTTTCTTT. This codes for CASSLGQFNTEAFF.

The chain employs TRBV6-4 and TRBJ1-6, with D uncertain. This CDR3 is built from 15 residues. Deletions cut 8 bases from V and 5 bases from J, with 16 bases between. CDR1 and CDR2 (germline): MRHNA, SNTAGT. The CDR3 loop reads CASREDTRDNSPLHF. The CDR3 nucleotides are TGTGCCAGCCGGGAGGATACCAGAGATAATTCACCCCTCCACTTT.

This clone has a handful of counts. This chain uses TRBV11-3 with TRBJ1-1; 8 positions agree with TRBD1. Trimming took 5 bases from V and 1 from J; bases not matched to a gene: 0. CDR3 length: 13 amino acids. CDR1 and CDR2 from the germline V gene are SGHNT and YENEEA. CDR3 sequence (DNA): TGTGCCAGCAGCGACAGGGGGAACACTGAAGCTTTCTTT. Protein sequence: CASSDRGNTEAFF.

The V call is TRBV19, the J call TRBJ2-1; no clear D. Trimming stripped 6 bases from V and 6 bases from J, with 15 bases between. Per the germline V gene, CDR1 is LNHDA and CDR2 is SQIVND (reference sequence). This CDR3 is built from 14 residues. CDR3 protein: CASRRLLTSNEQFF. In DNA form, the CDR3 reads TGTGCCAGTAGGCGACTTCTAACTTCCAATGAGCAGTTCTTC.

The chain uses TRBV3-1 (or the pseudogene TRBV3-2) and TRBJ1-1; unclear D gene. The CDR3 length is 13 residues. V was shortened by 4 bases and J by 2 bases, with 8 bases between the two germline ends. Germline V CDR1 and CDR2: LGHDT, YNNKEL (reference sequence). Here the CDR3 reads CASSPRTNTEAFF. The CDR3, as DNA: TGTGCCAGCAGCCCCCGGACTAACACTGAAGCTTTCTTT.

The table lists this clone with a count of one. The genes are TRBV19 and TRBJ2-2, with 12 bases that match TRBD1. Per germline, CDR1 LNHDA and CDR2 SQIVND (reference sequence). There are 18 residues in the CDR3. With V trimmed by 3 bases and J by 6 bases, 11 bases remained unmatched. CDR3 in DNA: TGTGCCAGTAGTATTCGGGGACAGGGGGCCTCTGGGGCCGGGGAGCTGTTTTTT. This encodes CASSIRGQGASGAGELFF.

V is TRBV15 and J is TRBJ2-2; tentatively, D is TRBD2 (5 bases). The CDR3 is made up of 14 amino acids. Deletions cut 5 bases from V and 6 bases from J, with 13 bases between. CDR1 and CDR2 from the germline V gene are LNHNV and YYDKDF (reference sequence). The CDR3 protein is CATSPIRGSGELFF. The CDR3 DNA sequence: TGTGCCACCAGCCCCATACGGGGATCCGGGGAGCTGTTTTTT.

This clone was detected once. This CDR3 reads CATSDRDRSTDTQYF. In DNA, the CDR3 is TGTGCCACCAGTGACCGGGACAGGAGCACAGATACGCAGTATTTT. The chain carries TRBV24-1 and TRBJ2-3; TRBD1 matches at 8 bases. CDR3 size: 15 residues. The junction had 2 bases not matched to a gene; V was cut back by 4 bases and J by 0 bases. Germline CDR1 KGHDR, CDR2 SFDVKD.